The subject of this entry is one TCR beta chain. What it binds is unknown. CDR3 length: 15 amino acids. Unmatched junction bases numbered 10, after V lost 6 bases and J lost 5 bases. The sample is drawn from a study of human versus mouse CDR3 diversity and MHC coevolution. General observations from the study: Human CDR3s averaged more deletions and insertions than mouse CDR3s.

Some clones are missing from TCRdb's copy, which holds only in-frame ones; the method was immunoSEQ multiplex PCR. The data hold tens of thousands of clones, with roughly 93% observed a single time. This TCR came from a person in their 60s in good health. Specimen: naive CD4+ T cells from blood. Indicated subset: CD45RO-negative CD62L-positive naive CD4 T cells. This chain uses TRBV23-1 with TRBJ1-5; 7 nucleotides agree with TRBD1. TRBV23-1 falls under the ORF class, with uncertain function. The CDR3 bases are TGCGCCAGCAGCGGCCGGGACAGCTTGTATCAGCCCCAGCATTTT. Its protein product is CASSGRDSLYQPQHF.